This is a list of T cell receptor beta chains from one sample in a study of OX40 agonist ivuxolimab in advanced cancers. Generated by immunoSEQ multiplex PCR, the TCRdb table keeps only in-frame clones and is missing some. The table has tens of thousands of clones, roughly 86% seen once. The sample in question was CD4+ or CD8+ T cells sorted from blood, obtained in a trial of the OX40 agonist ivuxolimab. The receptor set was obtained from an adult with an advanced solid tumor such as melanoma, head and neck, liver or kidney cancer. Both conserved end residues are part of each CDR3. D genes are given only for firm matches. Clone size is stated in some rows and not others, as once, few, many or a class when expanded.

v_gene	d_gene	abundance	j_gene	CDR3aa	CDR3nt
TRBV25-1	NA	NA	TRBJ2-5	CASKPLEGQETQYF	TGTGCCAGCAAACCTCTAGAAGGGCAAGAGACCCAGTACTTC
TRBV5-1	TRBD2	NA	TRBJ2-7	CASSLISAGAPEQYF	TGCGCCAGCAGCTTGATCTCAGCGGGGGCCCCCGAGCAGTACTTC
TRBV7-2	NA	few	TRBJ2-7	CASSLGAHLSYEQYF	TGTGCCAGCAGCTTAGGGGCGCACCTCTCCTACGAGCAGTACTTC
TRBV18	NA	NA	TRBJ1-1	CASSVTGVNTEAFF	TGTGCCAGCTCAGTGACAGGTGTGAACACTGAAGCTTTCTTT
TRBV6-1	TRBD1	NA	TRBJ2-2	CASRLGTGATGELFF	TGTGCCAGCAGACTAGGGACAGGGGCCACCGGGGAGCTGTTTTTT
TRBV7-9	NA	NA	TRBJ1-1	CASSIRDANTEAFF	TGTGCCAGCAGCATAAGGGACGCGAACACTGAAGCTTTCTTT
TRBV19	TRBD2	once	TRBJ2-1	CASRPTSGEQFF	TGTGCCAGTAGACCGACTAGCGGGGAGCAGTTCTTC
TRBV5-1	NA	NA	TRBJ1-2	CASSLTVLYGYTF	TGCGCCAGCAGCCTAACAGTCCTTTATGGCTACACCTTC
TRBV18	NA	NA	TRBJ1-1	CASSMIGEAFF	TGTGCCAGCTCAATGATCGGGGAAGCTTTCTTT
TRBV7-9	TRBD1	once	TRBJ1-4	CASSLQGGSEKLFF	TGTGCCAGCAGCTTACAGGGGGGAAGTGAAAAACTGTTTTTT
TRBV18	NA	NA	TRBJ2-5	CASSPFGAGTQETQYF	TGTGCCAGCTCACCCTTCGGGGCAGGAACCCAAGAGACCCAGTACTTC
TRBV23-1	NA	NA	TRBJ2-7	CASSRRQGIEDEQYF	TGCGCCAGCAGTCGGCGGCAGGGAATAGAAGACGAGCAGTACTTC
TRBV5-1	NA	NA	TRBJ1-1	CASSFDYPDAEAFF	TGCGCCAGCAGCTTCGATTATCCGGACGCTGAAGCTTTCTTT
TRBV7-9	TRBD2	NA	TRBJ2-5	CASGLAGGQETQYF	TGTGCCAGCGGACTAGCGGGGGGACAAGAGACCCAGTACTTC
TRBV11-2	TRBD1	NA	TRBJ1-4	CASSSRTGLLEKLFF	TGTGCCAGCAGCTCCCGGACAGGGTTATTGGAAAAACTGTTTTTT
TRBV5-1	NA	NA	TRBJ2-3	CASSLGGGGGTDTQYF	TGCGCCAGCAGCTTGGGTGGTGGAGGGGGCACAGATACGCAGTATTTT
TRBV2	NA	NA	TRBJ2-3	CASSVWTSTDTQYF	TGTGCCAGCAGTGTGTGGACTAGCACAGATACGCAGTATTTT
TRBV6-1	NA	NA	TRBJ1-2	CASSLSPSGDYGYTF	TGTGCCAGCAGTTTGTCCCCTTCAGGGGACTATGGCTACACCTTC
TRBV7-8	TRBD1	NA	TRBJ1-6	CASSLGQGLSLHF	TGTGCCAGCAGCTTGGGACAGGGTTTATCCCTCCACTTT
TRBV9	TRBD2	NA	TRBJ2-3	CASSPGLAYTDTQYF	TGTGCCAGCAGCCCCGGACTAGCGTACACAGATACGCAGTATTTT
TRBV11-2	TRBD1	NA	TRBJ2-2	CASSLGGRGRGTGELFF	TGTGCCAGCAGCTTAGGAGGCAGGGGGCGAGGCACCGGGGAGCTGTTTTTT
TRBV10-3	TRBD1	NA	TRBJ2-1	CAIKGTDLSSYNEQFF	TGTGCCATCAAAGGGACAGACCTAAGCTCCTACAATGAGCAGTTCTTC
TRBV25-1	NA	NA	TRBJ1-5	CASSGASSNQPQHF	TGTGCCAGCAGTGGAGCTTCGAGCAATCAGCCCCAGCATTTT
TRBV29-1	TRBD1	once	TRBJ1-1	CSVGGEGRGEAFF	TGCAGCGTTGGAGGGGAGGGCAGGGGGGAAGCTTTCTTT
TRBV18	NA	NA	TRBJ2-3	CASSERPTDTQYF	TGTGCCAGCTCCGAAAGACCCACAGATACGCAGTATTTT
TRBV7-2	TRBD2	once	TRBJ2-7	CASSLERGGYEQYF	TGTGCCAGCAGCTTAGAGCGGGGGGGCTACGAGCAGTACTTC
TRBV30	NA	NA	TRBJ1-3	CAWSVWGEFSGNTIYF	TGTGCCTGGAGTGTTTGGGGGGAGTTCTCTGGAAACACCATATATTTT
TRBV4-1	NA	NA	TRBJ1-5	CASSQSPGAAGQPQHF	TGCGCCAGCAGCCAGTCCCCGGGGGCCGCGGGTCAGCCCCAGCATTTT
TRBV25-1	NA	NA	TRBJ2-2	CASVGEIGELFF	TGTGCCAGCGTGGGGGAAATCGGGGAGCTGTTTTTT
TRBV11-2	TRBD1	NA	TRBJ1-2	CASSSRLGTGFSLGYTF	TGTGCCAGCAGCTCCCGTCTTGGGACAGGGTTCAGTTTAGGCTACACCTTC
TRBV18	NA	NA	TRBJ1-5	CASSPGDVSNQPQHF	TGTGCCAGCTCACCAGGGGACGTTTCGAATCAGCCCCAGCATTTT
TRBV18	NA	NA	TRBJ2-1	CASSPREVSNEQFF	TGTGCCAGCTCACCACGGGAAGTGAGTAATGAGCAGTTCTTC
TRBV6-5	NA	few	TRBJ1-6	CASRQRFSPLHF	TGTGCCAGCAGGCAACGCTTTTCACCCCTCCACTTT
TRBV30	NA	NA	TRBJ1-4	CAWSAWRQGQLFF	TGTGCCTGGAGTGCGTGGAGGCAGGGCCAACTGTTTTTT
TRBV7-2	TRBD2	NA	TRBJ2-3	CASSLMAGVLSTDTQYF	TGTGCCAGCAGCTTAATGGCGGGGGTTCTAAGCACAGATACGCAGTATTTT
TRBV5-1	TRBD2	NA	TRBJ2-2	CASSLLLAGNTGELFF	TGCGCCAGCAGCTTGTTACTAGCGGGCAACACCGGGGAGCTGTTTTTT
TRBV6-6	NA	NA	TRBJ1-3	CASSYGQSSGNTIYF	TGTGCCAGCAGTTACGGGCAGAGCTCTGGAAACACCATATATTTT
TRBV6-1	TRBD1	NA	TRBJ1-5	CASSEGETGRVVQHF	TGTGCCAGCAGTGAAGGAGAGACAGGGAGGGTTGTTCAGCATTTT
TRBV15	TRBD1	NA	TRBJ2-7	CATSRAGQGYEQYF	TGTGCCACCAGCAGAGCGGGACAGGGTTACGAGCAGTACTTC
TRBV6-1	TRBD1	NA	TRBJ2-7	CASRDRVEQYF	TGTGCCAGCAGGGACAGGGTCGAGCAGTACTTC
TRBV10-1	TRBD2	NA	TRBJ2-3	CASSPLAGGADTQYF	TGCGCCAGCAGTCCACTAGCGGGGGGTGCAGATACGCAGTATTTT
TRBV27	NA	once	TRBJ2-1	CASSLRGDLTGTYNEQFF	TGTGCCAGCAGTTTACGGGGCGACCTTACAGGGACCTACAATGAGCAGTTCTTC
TRBV18	NA	NA	TRBJ1-2	CASSPQGGQGYTF	TGTGCCAGCTCACCACAAGGCGGCCAGGGCTACACCTTC
TRBV7-6	NA	NA	TRBJ1-3	CASSPPLPGNTIYF	TGTGCCAGCAGCCCACCCCTCCCTGGAAACACCATATATTTT
TRBV2	NA	NA	TRBJ1-3	CASTMGVSSGNTIYF	TGTGCCAGCACAATGGGGGTGAGCTCTGGAAACACCATATATTTT
TRBV30	TRBD1	NA	TRBJ1-2	CAWRDRGRMGYGYTF	TGTGCCTGGAGGGACAGGGGGCGAATGGGCTATGGCTACACCTTC